These T cell receptor beta chains were read from a single sample in a study of vaccination and CD4 T cells after COVID-19. The antigens of these receptors remain unknown. TCRdb reprocessed the PCR reads via MiXCR and lists one record per CDR3 protein. The sample lists 9,500 to 10,000 distinct CDR3 sequences; around 37% were seen once. The sample comprised CD4+ T cells from blood, cultured in vitro. The receptors here all came from a human donor who had recovered from COVID-19. Both conserved end residues are part of each CDR3. A D gene is named only where the DNA matches it firmly. Only part of the rows carry a size: once, few, many, or a class if the clone is expanded.

V gene	CDR3 length	D gene	J gene	clone size	CDR3 protein	CDR3 DNA
TRBV27	17	-	TRBJ1-5	-	CASRGTVALYSNQPQHF	TGTGCCAGCAGAGGTACGGTGGCCCTTTATAGCAATCAGCCCCAGCATTTT
TRBV19	16	-	TRBJ1-5	-	CASSMRRQGYNQPQHF	TGTGCCAGTAGTATGCGAAGGCAGGGGTACAATCAGCCCCAGCATTTT
TRBV7-2	15	TRBD1	TRBJ2-1	-	CASSPRDRGGNEQFF	TGTGCCAGCAGCCCCCGGGACAGGGGGGGCAATGAGCAGTTCTTC
TRBV6-1	15	TRBD1	TRBJ1-6	-	CASSLGQLRNSPLHF	TGTGCCAGCAGTCTGGGACAGCTCCGCAATTCACCCCTCCACTTT
TRBV6-1	17	TRBD1	TRBJ2-4	few	CASSRPGTGGAGNIQYF	TGTGCCAGCAGTCGTCCCGGGACAGGGGGCGCCGGAAACATTCAGTACTTC
TRBV10-1	14	TRBD2	TRBJ2-3	-	CASSPSGGTDTQYF	TGCGCCAGCAGTCCTAGCGGGGGCACAGATACGCAGTATTTT
TRBV30	12	-	TRBJ1-5	-	CAWARGNQPQHF	TGTGCCTGGGCGCGTGGTAATCAGCCCCAGCATTTT
TRBV4-1	17	-	TRBJ1-3	-	CASSQMPPIPTGNTIYF	TGCGCCAGCAGCCAAATGCCCCCTATACCCACTGGAAACACCATATATTTT
TRBV6-1	14	-	TRBJ2-5	-	CASSASGGIETQYF	TGTGCCAGCAGTGCCTCGGGGGGCATTGAGACCCAGTACTTC
TRBV20-1	15	-	TRBJ2-3	-	CSARGAAGLTDTQYF	TGCAGTGCTAGAGGGGCCGCGGGCCTCACAGATACGCAGTATTTT
TRBV7-2	13	-	TRBJ2-3	-	CASSLGATDTQYF	TGTGCCAGCAGCTTAGGAGCCACAGATACGCAGTATTTT
TRBV19	14	-	TRBJ2-2	-	CASSIEGFTGELFF	TGTGCCAGTAGTATTGAAGGCTTCACCGGGGAGCTGTTTTTT
TRBV6-2/TRBV6-3	13	TRBD1	TRBJ2-7	-	CAAATGQLYEQYF	TGTGCCGCGGCCACGGGACAGCTCTACGAGCAGTACTTC
TRBV19	14	TRBD1	TRBJ1-1	-	CASSIGQGSTEAFF	TGTGCCAGTAGTATTGGACAGGGGAGCACTGAAGCTTTCTTT
TRBV7-2	15	TRBD2	TRBJ2-7	-	CASSLGLALTYEQYF	TGTGCCAGCAGCTTGGGACTAGCGCTCACCTACGAGCAGTACTTC
TRBV24-1	13	-	TRBJ2-3	few	CATSDRTPDTQYF	TGTGCCACCAGCGACAGGACCCCAGATACGCAGTATTTT
TRBV12-3/TRBV12-4	16	TRBD1	TRBJ1-6	few	CASSWSGTAHNSPLHF	TGTGCCAGCAGTTGGTCTGGGACAGCCCATAATTCACCCCTCCACTTT
TRBV7-9	14	-	TRBJ1-2	-	CASSSPPANYGYTF	TGTGCCAGCAGCTCTCCCCCGGCTAACTATGGCTACACCTTC
TRBV18	18	TRBD1	TRBJ1-1	-	CASSPRTNAGRGYTEAFF	TGTGCCAGCTCACCACGGACAAATGCGGGCAGGGGGTATACTGAAGCTTTCTTT
TRBV30	14	-	TRBJ2-2	-	CAWSGSRGSGELFF	TGTGCCTGGAGTGGGTCGAGGGGTTCTGGGGAGCTGTTTTTT
TRBV10-3	16	TRBD1	TRBJ1-1	few	CAISESGGGLNTEAFF	TGTGCCATCAGTGAGTCAGGGGGCGGATTGAATACTGAAGCTTTCTTT
TRBV20-1	17	TRBD2	TRBJ2-7	-	CSAAGGVAGGLPYEQYF	TGCAGTGCTGCCGGGGGAGTAGCGGGGGGGTTACCCTACGAGCAGTACTTC
TRBV11-2	14	-	TRBJ2-1	-	CASASLSNYNEQFF	TGTGCCTCTGCGAGCCTTTCGAACTACAATGAGCAGTTCTTC
TRBV20-1	16	-	TRBJ2-7	few	CSAVRTGGRGLYEQYF	TGCAGTGCTGTCCGGACCGGGGGCCGGGGTCTCTACGAGCAGTACTTC
TRBV4-1	17	-	TRBJ1-5	-	CASSQEVLQGGNQPQHF	TGCGCCAGCAGCCAAGAAGTACTACAGGGAGGTAATCAGCCCCAGCATTTT
TRBV20-1	13	-	TRBJ2-1	few	CSASAGNYNEQFF	TGCAGTGCTAGCGCCGGGAACTACAATGAGCAGTTCTTC
TRBV6-1	14	-	TRBJ1-5	few	CASSPGRGNQPQHF	TGTGCCAGCAGTCCCGGCCGGGGAAATCAGCCCCAGCATTTT
TRBV30	14	-	TRBJ2-3	-	CAWKVGRGIDTQYF	TGTGCCTGGAAGGTCGGCAGGGGAATAGATACGCAGTATTTT
TRBV18	17	TRBD2	TRBJ2-1	-	CASSPAAGGPSYNEQFF	TGTGCCAGCTCACCGGCGGCGGGGGGGCCCTCCTACAATGAGCAGTTCTTC
TRBV4-1	17	-	TRBJ2-4	medium-sized	CASSQPARLGGENIQYF	TGCGCCAGCAGCCAGCCCGCGCGGCTGGGGGGTGAAAACATTCAGTACTTC
TRBV6-5	14	TRBD2	TRBJ2-3	-	CASSYSWGGDTQYF	TGTGCCAGCAGTTACTCTTGGGGGGGAGATACGCAGTATTTT
TRBV18	16	-	TRBJ1-5	few	CASSPQWAASNQPQHF	TGTGCCAGCTCACCCCAGTGGGCTGCGAGCAATCAGCCCCAGCATTTT
TRBV2	13	-	TRBJ1-2	large	CASMYMGFYGYTF	TGTGCCAGCATGTACATGGGTTTCTATGGCTACACCTTC
TRBV19	15	TRBD1	TRBJ1-5	medium-sized	CATEVGTGGNQPQHF	TGTGCCACTGAAGTCGGGACAGGGGGTAATCAGCCCCAGCATTTT
TRBV30	13	TRBD1	TRBJ1-2	few	CAWRATGRDGYTF	TGTGCCTGGAGGGCGACAGGGCGAGATGGCTACACCTTC
TRBV19	14	TRBD1	TRBJ1-2	-	CASIRTGGNYGYTF	TGTGCCTCAATCAGGACAGGGGGAAATTATGGCTACACCTTC
TRBV5-4	14	-	TRBJ1-2	few	CASSEGQYGYGYTF	TGTGCCAGCAGCGAGGGACAATATGGCTATGGCTACACCTTC
TRBV5-8	15	-	TRBJ1-2	few	CASSLDRQGGYGYTF	TGTGCCAGCAGCTTGGATCGGCAGGGTGGCTATGGCTACACCTTC
TRBV5-4	15	TRBD2	TRBJ2-7	-	CASSLGLAGLNEQYF	TGTGCCAGCAGCCTGGGACTAGCGGGCTTGAACGAGCAGTACTTC
TRBV4-1	15	-	TRBJ1-1	once	CASSRAAGTDTEAFF	TGCGCCAGCAGCAGGGCAGCCGGAACTGACACTGAAGCTTTCTTT
TRBV6-1	13	-	TRBJ1-1	-	CASRSLRGAEAFF	TGTGCCAGCAGGTCCCTAAGGGGCGCTGAAGCTTTCTTT
TRBV20-1	17	-	TRBJ1-2	-	CSARVPGWPPGAYGYTF	TGCAGTGCTAGAGTTCCCGGATGGCCCCCCGGAGCCTATGGCTACACCTTC
TRBV18	17	-	TRBJ1-2	few	CASSPSAAPTVNYGYTF	TGTGCCAGCTCACCATCGGCCGCACCTACTGTCAACTATGGCTACACCTTC
TRBV20-1	16	TRBD2	TRBJ2-3	-	CSTGTSGITSTDTQYF	TGCAGTACCGGGACTAGCGGAATTACTAGCACAGATACGCAGTATTTT
TRBV12-3/TRBV12-4	13	TRBD1	TRBJ2-1	once	CATGGQGGNEQFF	TGTGCCACGGGGGGACAGGGAGGCAATGAGCAGTTCTTC
TRBV19	14	-	TRBJ1-5	few	CASSLGGRNQPQHF	TGTGCCAGTAGTTTGGGGGGCCGCAATCAGCCCCAGCATTTT
TRBV10-3	14	-	TRBJ1-1	-	CAISELAGHTEAFF	TGTGCCATCAGTGAGTTGGCAGGGCACACTGAAGCTTTCTTT
TRBV7-9	14	TRBD1	TRBJ1-2	-	CASHRPGGNYGYTF	TGTGCCAGTCATAGGCCAGGGGGCAACTATGGCTACACCTTC
TRBV4-3	19	TRBD2	TRBJ2-2	-	CASSQVTASGGPNTGELFF	TGCGCCAGCAGCCAAGTGACTGCTAGCGGGGGCCCGAACACCGGGGAGCTGTTTTTT
TRBV19	13	-	TRBJ1-2	-	CASRARDSYGYTF	TGTGCCAGTAGGGCCAGGGATAGCTATGGCTACACCTTC
TRBV5-4	14	TRBD2	TRBJ2-5	-	CASSSGLAQETQYF	TGTGCCAGCAGCTCGGGACTAGCACAAGAGACCCAGTACTTC
TRBV20-1	15	-	TRBJ1-5	-	CSASQGGEKYQPQHF	TGCAGTGCCAGCCAGGGAGGTGAGAAATATCAGCCCCAGCATTTT
TRBV12-3/TRBV12-4	14	-	TRBJ1-2	few	CASSQFNGIDGYTF	TGTGCCAGCAGTCAGTTTAATGGGATCGATGGCTACACCTTC
TRBV21-1	19	-	TRBJ2-7	-	CASSKGKPLGSPSSYEQYF	TGTGCCAGCAGCAAAGGGAAACCTTTGGGCTCTCCGAGCTCCTACGAGCAGTACTTC